A selection of T cell receptor beta chains follows, all from one sample in a study of T cells in Graves' hyperthyroidism and ophthalmopathy. TCRdb passed the multiplex PCR reads through MiXCR, listing each CDR3 protein once. The sample lists 700,000 or so distinct CDR3 sequences, approximately 16% seen once, with 8.4% in the top ten. Sequences were obtained from blood. The receptors shown here come from a man younger than 35 with Graves' hyperthyroidism. Both conserved end residues are part of each CDR3. A D gene is named only where the DNA matches it firmly. A row's size may be missing; if present it is once, few, many or a size class.

.	TRBV20-1	TRBJ2-7	.	CSARDATIYEQYF	TGCAGTGCTAGAGATGCAACGATCTACGAGCAGTACTTC
TRBD1	TRBV6-1	TRBJ1-4	.	CASRRDSNEKLFF	TGTGCCAGCAGAAGGGACAGTAATGAAAAACTGTTTTTT
TRBD2	TRBV20-1	TRBJ2-7	few	CSARGLAGGSSYEQYF	TGCAGTGCAAGGGGACTAGCGGGAGGTTCATCCTACGAGCAGTACTTC
.	TRBV6-5	TRBJ2-5	many	CASSYSVEETQYF	TGTGCCAGCAGTTACTCCGTCGAAGAGACCCAGTACTTC
.	TRBV9	TRBJ1-2	few	CASSPSQLYYGYTF	TGTGCCAGCAGCCCTTCTCAACTATACTATGGCTACACCTTC
TRBD1	TRBV7-6	TRBJ2-2	many	CASSFLLSGTGGELFF	TGTGCCAGCAGCTTCTTATTGTCCGGGACAGGGGGCGAGCTGTTTTTT
TRBD2	TRBV3-1	TRBJ2-2	few	CASSPFGLAGPPGELFF	TGTGCCAGCAGCCCGTTTGGACTAGCGGGTCCTCCCGGGGAGCTGTTTTTT
.	TRBV7-2	TRBJ2-7	many	CASSLRDGQTYEQYF	TGTGCCAGCAGCTTAAGGGACGGACAAACCTACGAGCAGTACTTC
.	TRBV2	TRBJ2-3	many	CASKRLRDSSTDTQYF	TGTGCCAGCAAGAGACTGAGGGACTCCAGCACAGATACGCAGTATTTT
TRBD1	TRBV18	TRBJ1-4	.	CASSLTSGQGGELFF	TGTGCCAGCTCACTAACAAGCGGACAGGGAGGGGAACTGTTTTTT
TRBD2	TRBV6-2/TRBV6-3	TRBJ2-1	many	CASSRPGLGYNEQFF	TGTGCCAGCAGCAGACCGGGACTAGGATACAATGAGCAGTTCTTC
.	TRBV6-2/TRBV6-3	TRBJ2-2	many	CASSYGTGELFF	TGTGCCAGCAGTTACGGGACCGGGGAGCTGTTTTTT
.	TRBV11-3	TRBJ2-7	few	CASSLRQYSYEQYF	TGTGCCAGCAGCTTAAGACAGTACTCCTACGAGCAGTACTTC
TRBD2	TRBV7-2	TRBJ2-7	many	CASSSPGTSGYEQYF	TGTGCCAGCAGCTCCCCCGGGACTAGCGGCTACGAGCAGTACTTC
.	TRBV6-1	TRBJ1-2	few	CASSPGRGSGYTF	TGTGCCAGCAGCCCCGGTCGCGGCTCTGGCTACACCTTC
.	TRBV7-9	TRBJ1-1	many	CASSLVGQASGAFF	TGTGCCAGCAGCTTAGTAGGCCAGGCGAGTGGAGCTTTCTTT
TRBD1	TRBV29-1	TRBJ2-2	few	CSVVKQGRNTGELFF	TGCAGCGTTGTTAAACAGGGGAGGAACACCGGGGAGCTGTTTTTT
.	TRBV11-3	TRBJ2-2	few	CASSWRTDTGELFF	TGTGCCAGCAGCTGGAGGACAGACACCGGGGAGCTGTTTTTT
.	TRBV29-1	TRBJ2-1	.	CSGQILGEQFF	TGCAGCGGGCAAATATTGGGTGAGCAGTTCTTC
.	TRBV28	TRBJ1-1	.	CASSLLNRGTSYRAFF	TGTGCCAGCAGTTTATTGAATCGCGGGACTTCCTATAGAGCTTTCTTT
TRBD2	TRBV5-1	TRBJ2-5	.	CASSSGGGRKETQYF	TGCGCCAGCAGCTCGGGGGGTGGACGGAAAGAGACCCAGTACTTC
.	TRBV20-1	TRBJ1-5	.	CSASPDTYQPQHF	TGCAGTGCTAGCCCGGACACGTATCAGCCCCAGCATTTT
.	TRBV12-3/TRBV12-4	TRBJ2-1	few	CASSPPGGKWKPGEQFF	TGTGCCAGCAGTCCCCCGGGCGGGAAGTGGAAACCTGGTGAGCAGTTCTTC
.	TRBV28	TRBJ2-4	many	CASTPGQRNIQYF	TGTGCCAGCACTCCGGGACAAAGAAACATTCAGTACTTC
TRBD2	TRBV7-9	TRBJ2-3	many	CASGSDSGRLGTQYF	TGTGCCAGCGGATCCGATAGCGGGAGGTTGGGTACGCAGTATTTT
.	TRBV6-1	TRBJ1-5	.	CASSIAGSWHF	TGTGCCAGCAGTATCGCGGGCAGCTGGCATTTT
TRBD1	TRBV28	TRBJ2-7	many	CASRRDSLEGPYEQYF	TGTGCCAGCAGGAGGGACAGCTTAGAAGGTCCTTACGAGCAGTACTTC
TRBD2	TRBV4-2	TRBJ2-7	.	CASSQDGGGPREQYF	TGTGCCAGCAGCCAAGATGGGGGAGGGCCGAGGGAGCAGTACTTC
.	TRBV6-1	TRBJ2-3	many	CASSYRDHTDTQYF	TGTGCCAGCAGTTACAGGGATCACACAGATACGCAGTATTTT